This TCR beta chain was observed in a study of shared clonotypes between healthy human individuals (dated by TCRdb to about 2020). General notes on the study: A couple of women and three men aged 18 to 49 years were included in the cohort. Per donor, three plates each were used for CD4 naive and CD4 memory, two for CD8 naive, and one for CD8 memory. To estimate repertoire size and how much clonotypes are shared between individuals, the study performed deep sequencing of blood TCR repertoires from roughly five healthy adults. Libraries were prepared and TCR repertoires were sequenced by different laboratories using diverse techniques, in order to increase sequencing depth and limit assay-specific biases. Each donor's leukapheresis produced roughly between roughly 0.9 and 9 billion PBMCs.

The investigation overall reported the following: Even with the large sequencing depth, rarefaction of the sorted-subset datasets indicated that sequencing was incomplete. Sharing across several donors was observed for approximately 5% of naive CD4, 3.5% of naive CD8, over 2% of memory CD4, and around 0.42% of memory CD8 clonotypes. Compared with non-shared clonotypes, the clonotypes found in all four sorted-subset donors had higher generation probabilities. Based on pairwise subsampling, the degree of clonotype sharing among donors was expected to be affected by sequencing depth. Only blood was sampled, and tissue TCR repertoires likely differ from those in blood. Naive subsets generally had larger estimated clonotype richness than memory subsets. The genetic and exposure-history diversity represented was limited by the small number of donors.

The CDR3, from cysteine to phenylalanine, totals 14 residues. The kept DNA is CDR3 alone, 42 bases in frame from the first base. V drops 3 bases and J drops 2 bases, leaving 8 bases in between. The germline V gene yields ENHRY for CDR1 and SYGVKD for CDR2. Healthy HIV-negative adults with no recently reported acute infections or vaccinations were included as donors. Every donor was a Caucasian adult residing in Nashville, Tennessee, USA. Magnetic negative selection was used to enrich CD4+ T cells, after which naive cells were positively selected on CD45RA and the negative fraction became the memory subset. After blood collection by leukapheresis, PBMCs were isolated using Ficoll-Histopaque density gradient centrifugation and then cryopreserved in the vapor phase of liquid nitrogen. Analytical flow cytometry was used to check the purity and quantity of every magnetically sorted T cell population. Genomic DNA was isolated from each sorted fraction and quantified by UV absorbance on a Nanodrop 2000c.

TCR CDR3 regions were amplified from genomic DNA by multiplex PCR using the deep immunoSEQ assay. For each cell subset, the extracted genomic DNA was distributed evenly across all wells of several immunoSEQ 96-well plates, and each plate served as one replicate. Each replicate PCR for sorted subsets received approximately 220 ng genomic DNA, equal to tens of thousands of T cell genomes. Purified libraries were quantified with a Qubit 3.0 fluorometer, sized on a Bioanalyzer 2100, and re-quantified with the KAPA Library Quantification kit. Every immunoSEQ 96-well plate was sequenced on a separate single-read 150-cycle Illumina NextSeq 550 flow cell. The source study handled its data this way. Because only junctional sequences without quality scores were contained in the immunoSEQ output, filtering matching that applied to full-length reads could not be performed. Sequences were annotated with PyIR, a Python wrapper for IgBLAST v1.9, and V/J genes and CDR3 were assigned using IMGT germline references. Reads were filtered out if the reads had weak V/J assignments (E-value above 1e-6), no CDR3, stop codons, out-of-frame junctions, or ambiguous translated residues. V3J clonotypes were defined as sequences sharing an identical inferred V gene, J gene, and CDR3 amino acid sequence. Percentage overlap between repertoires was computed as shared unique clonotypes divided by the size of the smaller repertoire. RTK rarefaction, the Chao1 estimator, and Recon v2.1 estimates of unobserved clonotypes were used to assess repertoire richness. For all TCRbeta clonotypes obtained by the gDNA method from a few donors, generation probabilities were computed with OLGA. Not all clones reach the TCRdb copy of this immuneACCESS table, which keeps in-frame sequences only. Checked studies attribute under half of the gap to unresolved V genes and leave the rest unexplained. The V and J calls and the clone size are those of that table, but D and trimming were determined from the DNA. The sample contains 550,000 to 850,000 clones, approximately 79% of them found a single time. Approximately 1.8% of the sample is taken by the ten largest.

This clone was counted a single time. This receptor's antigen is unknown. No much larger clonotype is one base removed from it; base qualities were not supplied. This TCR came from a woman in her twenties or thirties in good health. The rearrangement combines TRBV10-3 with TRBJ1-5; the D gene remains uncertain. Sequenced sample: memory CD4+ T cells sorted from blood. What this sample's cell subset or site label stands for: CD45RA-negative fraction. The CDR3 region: CAISELEGNQPQHF. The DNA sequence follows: TGTGCCATCAGTGAATTGGAAGGCAATCAGCCCCAGCATTTT.